Presented here are 10 T cell receptor beta chains from one specimen sequenced in a study of blood T cell repertoires in COVID-19. The data were produced by immunoSEQ multiplex PCR, yet TCRdb's version contains in-frame clones alone and is incomplete. The sample lists about 150,000 clones, around 81% occurring once. The sequenced sample consisted of peripheral blood. These receptors were collected from an older woman with active or convalescent COVID-19.

The count of this clone is one. The V and J genes are TRBV29-1 and TRBJ2-7, with D possibly being TRBD2 (6 bases). The CDR3 has 14 amino acids. V was pared by 4 bases and J by 3 bases, with 16 bases between. Germline V gene data show CDR1 as SQVTM and CDR2 as ANQGSEA. DNA of the CDR3: TGCAGCGTTGCGTTGAGTGGGAGGAACTACGAGCAGTACTTC. Its translation is CSVALSGRNYEQYF.

The J gene is TRBJ2-7, the V gene TRBV5-1, with 11 bases matching TRBD2. V lost 4 bases to trimming and J lost 4 bases; unmatched junction nucleotides: 7. This CDR3 is built from 15 residues. Germline lookup yields CDR1 SGHRS and CDR2 YFSETQ. Here the CDR3 DNA reads TGCGCCAGCAGCCCAACGTCTAGCGGGGGGTACGAGCAGTACTTC. The encoded protein is CASSPTSSGGYEQYF.

The V call is TRBV2, the J call TRBJ1-5; TRBD1 matches at 8 bases. CDR1 SNHLY and CDR2 FYNNEI come from the germline V gene. Unmatched junction bases numbered 10, after V lost 7 bases and J lost 5 bases. The CDR3 length is 15 residues. This CDR3 is CASTPAGGGYQPQHF. The DNA for the CDR3 is TGTGCCAGCACTCCGGCAGGGGGCGGTTATCAGCCCCAGCATTTT.

The chain is built from TRBV19 and TRBJ1-1; unclear D gene. The V end lost 2 bases, the J end lost 5 bases, and 12 bases lay between the germline ends. The CDR3 sequence is 14 residues long. Germline V CDR1 and CDR2: LNHDA, SQIVND (reference sequence). The CDR3 region is CASSILAGGTEAFF. CDR3 coding DNA: TGTGCCAGTAGTATACTGGCCGGCGGGACTGAAGCTTTCTTT.

This sequence joins TRBV5-1 and TRBJ2-3; a weak D match, TRBD2 (6 bases). Germline V gives CDR1 SGHRS, CDR2 YFSETQ. The V end lost 5 bases, the J end lost 4 bases, and 14 bases lay between the germline ends. The CDR3 sequence is 14 residues long. In DNA, the CDR3 is TGCGCCAGCAGTCGGGGGAAGGGCCCAGATACGCAGTATTTT. The encoded protein is CASSRGKGPDTQYF. Complete variable domain (other parts from reference TRBV5-1 and TRBJ2-3): KAGVTQTPRYLIKTRGQQVTLSCSPISGHRSVSWYQQTPGQGLQFLFEYFSETQRNKGNFPGRFSGRQFSNSRSEMNVSTLELGDSALYLCASSRGKGPDTQYFGPGTRLTVL.

The chain recombines TRBV4-1 with TRBJ1-1; 8 positions agree with TRBD1. The V and J ends lost 4 bases and 2 bases, in that order; junction bases with no gene match: 9. CDR1 MGHRA and CDR2 YSYEKL come from the germline V gene. The CDR3 spans 16 residues. The CDR3 protein is CASSPGQGVGNTEAFF. CDR3 sequence (DNA): TGCGCCAGCAGCCCCGGACAGGGCGTGGGAAACACTGAAGCTTTCTTT.

This clone was detected once. Other nucleotide sequences from this sample produce the same CDR3. This chain connects TRBV9 to TRBJ2-3; D not resolved. Germline V gene lookup returns CDR1 SGDLS and CDR2 YYNGEE. CDR3 length: 12 residues. V lost 0 bases and J lost 4, with 3 bases in between. CDR3 region: CASSVGADTQYF. The CDR3 DNA reads TGTGCCAGCAGCGTAGGCGCAGATACGCAGTATTTT.

V gene TRBV6-1 combines with J gene TRBJ1-4, with a weak D call TRBD1 (5 bases). This CDR3 spans 18 amino acids. Trimming pared 1 base from V and 7 bases from J, leaving 22 bases between. Per germline, CDR1 MNHNS and CDR2 SASEGT. DNA for the CDR3: TGTGCCAGCAGTGAAGATACTTTGGGGCAGGCATTCAGTGAAAAACTGTTTTTT. Translated, it gives CASSEDTLGQAFSEKLFF.

V usage is TRBV24-1 and J usage is TRBJ1-2, with TRBD1 identical over 9 bases. CDR3 length: 14 residues. The germline CDR1 and CDR2 sequences are KGHDR and SFDVKD. J lost 6 bases, V lost 3 bases, and 4 bases had no gene match. Written as DNA, the CDR3 is TGTGCCACCAGTGATCGGGACAGGGAGAATGGCTACACCTTC. Its protein product is CATSDRDRENGYTF.

CDR3 sequence reads: CASTAAGAKNIQYF. The CDR3 DNA reads TGTGCCAGCACCGCGGCGGGGGCCAAAAACATTCAGTACTTC. The V call is TRBV6-5, the J call TRBJ2-4; possible D gene TRBD2, 6 bases. Trimming took 7 bases from V and 1 from J, leaving 11 bases between them. This CDR3 contains 14 residues. In germline, CDR1 is MNHEY, CDR2 SVGAGI.